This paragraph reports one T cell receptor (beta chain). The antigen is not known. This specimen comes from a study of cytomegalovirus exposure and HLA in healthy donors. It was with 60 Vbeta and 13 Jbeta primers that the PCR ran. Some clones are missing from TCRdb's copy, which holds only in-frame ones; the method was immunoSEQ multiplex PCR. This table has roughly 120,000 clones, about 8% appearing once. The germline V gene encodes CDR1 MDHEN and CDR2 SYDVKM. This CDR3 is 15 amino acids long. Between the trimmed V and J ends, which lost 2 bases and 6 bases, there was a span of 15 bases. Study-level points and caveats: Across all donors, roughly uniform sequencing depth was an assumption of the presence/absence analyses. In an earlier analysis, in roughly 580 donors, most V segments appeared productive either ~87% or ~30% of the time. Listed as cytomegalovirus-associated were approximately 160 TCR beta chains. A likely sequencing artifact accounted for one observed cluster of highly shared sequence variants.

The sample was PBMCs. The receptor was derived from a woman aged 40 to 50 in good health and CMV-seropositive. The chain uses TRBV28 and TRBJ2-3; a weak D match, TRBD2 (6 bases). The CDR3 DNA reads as TGTGCCAGCAGTTTACTCTTAGGTAGCGGCGATACGCAGTATTTT. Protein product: CASSLLLGSGDTQYF.